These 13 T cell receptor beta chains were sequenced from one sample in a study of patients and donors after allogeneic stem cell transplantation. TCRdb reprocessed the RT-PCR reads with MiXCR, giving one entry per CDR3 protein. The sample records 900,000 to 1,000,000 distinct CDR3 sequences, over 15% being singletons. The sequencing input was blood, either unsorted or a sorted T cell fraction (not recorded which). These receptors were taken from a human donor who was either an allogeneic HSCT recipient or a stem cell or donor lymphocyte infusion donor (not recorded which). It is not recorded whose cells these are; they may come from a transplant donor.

The CDR3 loop reads CATLRQRQSDTQYF. The CDR3 nucleotides are TGTGCCACCTTGCGCCAGCGGCAATCAGATACGCAGTATTTT. The chain links TRBV2 to TRBJ2-3, with a possible D match to TRBD2 (5 bases). Per germline, CDR1 SNHLY and CDR2 FYNNEI. The V gene lost 10 bases and the J gene lost 4 bases, with 18 bases spanning the gap. The CDR3 covers 14 residues.

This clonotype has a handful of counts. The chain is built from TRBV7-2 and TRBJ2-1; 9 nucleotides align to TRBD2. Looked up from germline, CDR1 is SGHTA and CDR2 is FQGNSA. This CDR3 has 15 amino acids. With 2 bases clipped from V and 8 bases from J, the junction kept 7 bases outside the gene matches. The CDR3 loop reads CASSLPVRGGDEQFF. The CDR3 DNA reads TGTGCCAGCAGCTTACCTGTGCGGGGGGGCGATGAGCAGTTCTTC. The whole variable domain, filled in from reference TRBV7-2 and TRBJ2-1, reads GAGVSQSPSNKVTEKGKDVELRCDPISGHTALYWYRQSLGQGLEFLIYFQGNSAPDKSGLPSDRFSAERTGGSVSTLTIQRTQQEDSAVYLCASSLPVRGGDEQFFGPGTRLTVL.

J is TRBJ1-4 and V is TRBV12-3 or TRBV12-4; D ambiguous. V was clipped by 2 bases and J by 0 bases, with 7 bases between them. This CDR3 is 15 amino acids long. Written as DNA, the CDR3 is TGTGCCAGCAGTTTAATGGCAGCAACTAATGAAAAACTGTTTTTT. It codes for CASSLMAATNEKLFF.

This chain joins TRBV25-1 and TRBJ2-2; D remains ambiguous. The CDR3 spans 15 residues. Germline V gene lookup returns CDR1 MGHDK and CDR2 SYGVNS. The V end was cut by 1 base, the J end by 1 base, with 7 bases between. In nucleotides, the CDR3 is TGTGCCAGCAGTGAATTTGCAGGGAACACCGGGGAGCTGTTTTTT. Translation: CASSEFAGNTGELFF.

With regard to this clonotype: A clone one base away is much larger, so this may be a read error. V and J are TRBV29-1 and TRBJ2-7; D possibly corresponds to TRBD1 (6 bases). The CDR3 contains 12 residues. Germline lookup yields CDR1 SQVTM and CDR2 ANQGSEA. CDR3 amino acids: CSIEGVGYEQYF. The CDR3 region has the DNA TGCAGCATTGAGGGGGTCGGTTACGAGCAGTACTTC.

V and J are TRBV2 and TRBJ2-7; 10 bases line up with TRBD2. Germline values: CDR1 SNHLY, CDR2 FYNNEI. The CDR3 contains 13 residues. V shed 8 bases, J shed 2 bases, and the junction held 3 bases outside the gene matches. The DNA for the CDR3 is TGTGCCAGCGGACTAGCGGTACCCTACGAGCAGTACTTC. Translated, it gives CASGLAVPYEQYF.

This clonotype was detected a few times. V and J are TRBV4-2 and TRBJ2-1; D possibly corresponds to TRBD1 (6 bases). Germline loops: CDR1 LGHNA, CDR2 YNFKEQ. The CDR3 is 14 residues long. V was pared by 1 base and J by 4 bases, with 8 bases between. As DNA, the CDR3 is TGTGCCAGCAGCCAAGTAGGACAGTACAATGAGCAGTTCTTC. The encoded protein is CASSQVGQYNEQFF.

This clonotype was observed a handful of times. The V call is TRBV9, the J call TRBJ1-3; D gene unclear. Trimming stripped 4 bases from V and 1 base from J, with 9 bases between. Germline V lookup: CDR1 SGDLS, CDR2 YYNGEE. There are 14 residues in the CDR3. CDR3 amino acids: CASSLSASGNTIYF. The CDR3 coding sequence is TGTGCCAGCAGCCTCAGCGCTTCTGGAAACACCATATATTTT. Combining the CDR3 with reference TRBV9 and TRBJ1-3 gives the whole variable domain DSGVTQTPKHLITATGQRVTLRCSPRSGDLSVYWYQQSLDQGLQFLIQYYNGEERAKGNILERFSAQQFPDLHSELNLSSLELGDSALYFCASSLSASGNTIYFGEGSWLTVV.

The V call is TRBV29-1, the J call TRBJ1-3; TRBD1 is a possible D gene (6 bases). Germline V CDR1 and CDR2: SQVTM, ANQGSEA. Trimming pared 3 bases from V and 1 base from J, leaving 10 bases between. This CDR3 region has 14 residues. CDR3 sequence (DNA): TGCAGCGTTGAGGATACAGGGTCTGGAAACACCATATATTTT. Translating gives CSVEDTGSGNTIYF.

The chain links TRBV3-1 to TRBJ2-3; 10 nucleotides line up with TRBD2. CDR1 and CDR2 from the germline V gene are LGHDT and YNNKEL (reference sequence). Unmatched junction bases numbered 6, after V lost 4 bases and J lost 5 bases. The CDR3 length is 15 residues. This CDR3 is CASSPSGSLVDTQYF. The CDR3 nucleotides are TGTGCCAGCAGCCCTAGCGGGAGCCTTGTAGATACGCAGTATTTT.

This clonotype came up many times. This CDR3 is CASSQGGLAGEWAQYF. As DNA, the CDR3 is TGTGCCAGCAGCCAAGGGGGACTAGCGGGGGAATGGGCCCAGTACTTC. V and J are TRBV4-2 and TRBJ2-5; 14 bases fit TRBD2. The CDR3 sequence is 16 residues long. The germline V gene encodes CDR1 LGHNA and CDR2 YNFKEQ. V trimming: 1 base; J trimming: 9 bases; junction bases outside the gene matches: 7.

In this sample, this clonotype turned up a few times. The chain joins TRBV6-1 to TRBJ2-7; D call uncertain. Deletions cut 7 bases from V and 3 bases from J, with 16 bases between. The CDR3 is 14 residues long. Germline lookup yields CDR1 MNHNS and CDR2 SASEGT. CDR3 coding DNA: TGTGCCAGCACCCCTAGGGCAGTTGACTACGAGCAGTACTTC. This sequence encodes CASTPRAVDYEQYF.

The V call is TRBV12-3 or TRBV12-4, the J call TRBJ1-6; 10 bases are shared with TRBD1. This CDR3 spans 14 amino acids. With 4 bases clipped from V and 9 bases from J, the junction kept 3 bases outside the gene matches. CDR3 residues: CASSWGQGFSPLHF. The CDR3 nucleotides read TGTGCCAGCAGTTGGGGACAGGGGTTTTCACCCCTCCACTTT.